The T cell receptor beta chain under discussion was sequenced for a study of T cells in narcolepsy. Study outcomes and limitations: Reportedly, autoreactive clonotypes were serially detected in patients' blood but not controls'. Same-patient CSF and blood CD4+ T cell clonotypes included HCRT-specific and TRIB2-specific autoreactive ones. No autoreactive T cell clone sequences appeared in some memory CD4+ repertoires.

Concerning this clone itself: Its specificity is unknown.

This CDR3 is built from 15 residues. Losses at the gene ends were 6 bases for V and 5 bases for J; bases not matched to a gene: 7. Germline V gene data show CDR1 as MNHEY and CDR2 as SVGAGI. TCRdb's copy holds only in-frame clones and misses some; the assay was immunoSEQ multiplex PCR. The repertoire has 27,000 or so clones, about nine tenths of them found once; the top ten carry around 1.1%. Sequences were obtained from CD45RA- memory CD4+ T cells from PBMCs. The rearrangement links TRBV6-5 to TRBJ1-4; TRBD1 agrees at 9 bases. The clonotype was recovered from a human donor with narcolepsy. Written as DNA, the CDR3 is TGTGCCAGCAGGCGAACCGGGACAGGGAATGAAAAACTGTTTTTT. Translating it yields CASRRTGTGNEKLFF.